The rows below give T cell receptor beta chains drawn from one sample of a study of blood T cells in healthy people across ages. One entry per CDR3 protein results from TCRdb running MiXCR on the 5' RACE reads. Of more than 1 million distinct CDR3 sequences listed, 35% to 55% are singletons. Sequencing was performed on blood. These receptors all come from a woman aged 60-70 years in good health. The CDR3 runs from the conserved cysteine through the conserved F or W. The order of the fields is J gene, V gene, D gene, clone size, CDR3 protein, CDR3 DNA. A D gene is named only where the DNA matches it firmly. The size entry is marked missing in some rows and otherwise reads once, few, many or a size class.

TRBJ2-5 TRBV7-7 TRBD1 few CASSLGNRQGERETQYF TGTGCCAGCAGCTTAGGAAACCGACAGGGGGAGAGGGAGACCCAGTACTTC
TRBJ2-5 TRBV3-1 NA NA CASSQGTKETQYF TGTGCCAGCAGCCAAGGGACTAAAGAGACCCAGTACTTC
TRBJ2-7 TRBV9 TRBD1 NA CASSSSPGQLYEQYF TGTGCCAGCAGCTCGAGCCCGGGACAGCTCTACGAGCAGTACTTC
TRBJ2-7 TRBV6-1 NA NA CASTKFRTDPSYEQYF TGTGCCAGCACAAAGTTCCGGACAGATCCGTCCTACGAGCAGTACTTC
TRBJ1-6 TRBV7-9 NA once CASSSPESSYNSPLHF TGTGCCAGCAGCTCCCCGGAGAGCTCCTATAATTCACCCCTCCACTTT
TRBJ2-1 TRBV12-3/TRBV12-4 TRBD2 few CASRGGLAGINEQFF TGTGCCAGCAGAGGGGGACTAGCGGGAATCAATGAGCAGTTCTTC
TRBJ1-2 TRBV5-5 TRBD1 NA CASSQETGRYGYTF TGTGCCAGCAGCCAGGAGACAGGGCGATATGGCTACACCTTC
TRBJ2-1 TRBV7-3 NA NA CASSLGAFNEQFF TGTGCCAGCAGCTTAGGGGCCTTCAATGAGCAGTTCTTC
TRBJ2-3 TRBV5-1 NA NA CASTTPLAPGTDTQYF TGCGCCAGTACAACCCCCCTGGCACCCGGCACAGATACGCAGTATTTT
TRBJ2-5 TRBV15 NA NA CATSRDLRETQYF TGTGCCACCAGCAGAGATCTGCGGGAGACCCAGTACTTC
TRBJ2-3 TRBV29-1 TRBD2 NA CSVEGTSGSTPRTDTQYF TGCAGCGTTGAAGGCACTAGCGGTTCAACCCCCCGCACAGATACGCAGTATTTT
TRBJ2-6 TRBV12-3/TRBV12-4 TRBD1 NA CASSSRLRDRASGANVLTF TGTGCCAGCAGCTCTCGGCTACGGGACAGAGCCTCGGGGGCCAACGTCCTGACTTTC
TRBJ2-7 TRBV3-1 NA NA CASSAVVGSEQYF TGTGCCAGCAGCGCGGTGGTGGGGAGCGAGCAGTACTTC
TRBJ2-7 TRBV20-1 NA NA CSARDGTEDEQYF TGCAGTGCTAGAGACGGGACGGAGGACGAGCAGTACTTC
TRBJ2-7 TRBV12-3/TRBV12-4 TRBD2 NA CASSLAGGRAAEQYF TGTGCCAGCAGTTTAGCTGGCGGGAGGGCTGCCGAGCAGTACTTC
TRBJ2-3 TRBV5-1 TRBD2 few CASSLGLAGPQGTQYF TGCGCCAGCAGCCTGGGACTAGCGGGCCCCCAGGGTACGCAGTATTTT
TRBJ2-5 TRBV20-1 NA NA CSAYEETQYF TGCAGTGCTTACGAAGAGACCCAGTACTTC
TRBJ2-7 TRBV12-5 NA NA CASRGLGQRAYEQYF TGTGCTAGCCGGGGACTGGGACAGAGAGCCTACGAGCAGTACTTC
TRBJ2-7 TRBV3-1 NA NA CASSQDGRSGPSAEQYF TGTGCCAGCAGCCAAGATGGTAGGAGCGGCCCAAGCGCCGAGCAGTACTTC
TRBJ2-5 TRBV29-1 TRBD1 NA CSVAQGAETQYF TGCAGCGTTGCGCAGGGGGCTGAGACCCAGTACTTC
TRBJ2-7 TRBV13 TRBD1 NA CASSETGTGVHEQYF TGTGCCAGCAGCGAAACCGGGACAGGGGTCCACGAGCAGTACTTC
TRBJ1-5 TRBV15 NA NA CATSRAGVYNQPQHF TGTGCCACCAGCAGAGCCGGGGTGTACAATCAGCCCCAGCATTTT
TRBJ1-5 TRBV20-1 NA many CSARSLGLGGNQPQHF TGCAGTGCTAGATCTTTGGGACTGGGCGGCAATCAGCCCCAGCATTTT
TRBJ1-1 TRBV4-1 NA NA CASRGQPTEAFF TGCGCCAGCAGAGGACAGCCCACTGAAGCTTTCTTT
TRBJ2-3 TRBV6-6 NA NA CASSYGGLVRADTQYF TGTGCCAGCAGTTACGGGGGGCTAGTACGGGCAGATACGCAGTATTTT
TRBJ2-6 TRBV5-1 NA NA CASSLDSLHAGANVLTF TGCGCCAGCAGCTTGGATTCCCTCCATGCTGGGGCCAACGTCCTGACTTTC
TRBJ2-7 TRBV20-1 TRBD2 NA CSASRSGTAPNEQYF TGCAGTGCTAGCCGGAGCGGGACGGCGCCCAACGAGCAGTACTTC
TRBJ1-1 TRBV6-6 TRBD1 NA CASISPPGQGSTEAFF TGTGCCAGCATTTCCCCTCCCGGACAGGGAAGTACTGAAGCTTTCTTT
TRBJ2-7 TRBV5-8 TRBD2 few CASSRGTSGRDYEQYF TGTGCCAGCAGCCGAGGGACTAGCGGGAGGGACTACGAGCAGTACTTC
TRBJ2-1 TRBV20-1 TRBD2 once CSAQSGSIYNEQFF TGCAGTGCTCAAAGCGGGAGCATCTACAATGAGCAGTTCTTC
TRBJ1-2 TRBV12-3/TRBV12-4 NA once CASEADYGYTF TGTGCCAGCGAGGCGGACTATGGCTACACCTTC
TRBJ2-5 TRBV29-1 NA few CSVAIEETQYF TGCAGCGTTGCGATAGAAGAGACCCAGTACTTC
TRBJ2-5 TRBV18 TRBD2 few CASSPLRLAGGRETQYF TGTGCCAGCTCACCACTTCGCCTAGCGGGAGGGCGAGAGACCCAGTACTTC
TRBJ2-3 TRBV6-1 NA NA CASTAQGPTDTQYF TGTGCCAGCACAGCTCAGGGCCCCACAGATACGCAGTATTTT
TRBJ2-3 TRBV6-1 NA NA CASLTRRNPPDTQYF TGTGCCAGCCTGACCAGGCGAAACCCCCCAGATACGCAGTATTTT
TRBJ1-4 TRBV10-3 NA few CAIRTATNEKLFF TGTGCCATCAGGACGGCAACTAATGAAAAACTGTTTTTT
TRBJ1-1 TRBV30 TRBD1 once CAWSVTGTGRTEAFF TGTGCCTGGAGTGTAACGGGGACAGGTAGGACTGAAGCTTTCTTT
TRBJ2-5 TRBV28 NA few CASRPTGPSRETQYF TGTGCCAGCAGGCCGACGGGCCCCTCCAGAGAGACCCAGTACTTC
TRBJ2-3 TRBV12-3/TRBV12-4 NA NA CARSKDNGMADTQYF TGTGCCAGGTCCAAGGACAACGGCATGGCAGATACGCAGTATTTT
TRBJ2-7 TRBV20-1 TRBD2 NA CSARGLAGGLAGNEQYF TGCAGTGCTAGAGGACTAGCGGGAGGGTTAGCGGGGAATGAGCAGTACTTC